This T cell receptor beta chain was recovered during a study of CD8 T cells in Susac syndrome. From germline, CDR1 is DFQATT and CDR2 SNEGSKA (reference sequence). V shed 3 bases and J shed 0 bases, with 9 bases lying between them. The CDR3 runs to 14 residues. Remarks on this clonotype: Its antigen is still unknown.

Study-level results: Acknowledgment was made by the study that its TCR sequencing and HLA analysis involved a relatively small number of individuals.

RNA in amounts of roughly 0.5 to 1 ug was reverse transcribed with random hexamers. TCRdb used MiXCR to reprocess the immunoSEQ multiplex PCR reads, holding one entry per CDR3 protein. The sample holds about 200,000 distinct CDR3 sequences; roughly 96% are singletons and the top ten take roughly 0.088%. Sequencing of TCR beta was performed on blood CD8+ and CD4+ T cells. Sample: CD4+ T cells from PBMCs. The sequence derives from a human donor with multiple sclerosis. V and J are TRBV20-1 and TRBJ1-5; D unresolved. The CDR3 spells CSASARYSNQPQHF. The CDR3 DNA is TGCAGTGCTAGCGCGCGGTATAGCAATCAGCCCCAGCATTTT.